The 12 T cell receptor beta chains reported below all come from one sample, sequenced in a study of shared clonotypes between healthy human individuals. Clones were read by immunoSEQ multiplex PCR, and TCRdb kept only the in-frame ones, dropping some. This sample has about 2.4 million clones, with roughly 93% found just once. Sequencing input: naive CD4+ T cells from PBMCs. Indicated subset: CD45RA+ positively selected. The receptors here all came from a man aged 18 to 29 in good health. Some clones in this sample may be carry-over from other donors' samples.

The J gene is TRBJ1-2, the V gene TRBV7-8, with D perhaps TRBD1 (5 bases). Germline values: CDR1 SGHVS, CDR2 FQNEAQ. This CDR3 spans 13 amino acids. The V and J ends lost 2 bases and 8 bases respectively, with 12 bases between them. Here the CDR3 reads CASSLLRGQGYTF. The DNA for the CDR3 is TGTGCCAGCAGCTTACTCCGGGGCCAGGGCTACACCTTC.

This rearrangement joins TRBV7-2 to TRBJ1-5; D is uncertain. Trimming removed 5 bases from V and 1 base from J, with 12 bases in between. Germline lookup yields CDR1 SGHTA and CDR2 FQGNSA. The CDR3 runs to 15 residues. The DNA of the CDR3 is TGTGCCAGCAGCCCTAATCCGCTGAGCAATCAGCCCCAGCATTTT. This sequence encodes CASSPNPLSNQPQHF. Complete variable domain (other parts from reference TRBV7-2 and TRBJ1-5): GAGVSQSPSNKVTEKGKDVELRCDPISGHTALYWYRQSLGQGLEFLIYFQGNSAPDKSGLPSDRFSAERTGGSVSTLTIQRTQQEDSAVYLCASSPNPLSNQPQHFGDGTRLSIL.

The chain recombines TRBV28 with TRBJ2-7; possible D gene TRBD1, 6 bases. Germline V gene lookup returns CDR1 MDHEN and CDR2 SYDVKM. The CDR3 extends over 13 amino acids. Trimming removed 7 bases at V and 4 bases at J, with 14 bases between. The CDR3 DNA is TGTGCCAGCATTTTCCGGCAGGGGTACGAGCAGTACTTC. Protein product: CASIFRQGYEQYF.

CDR3 DNA sequence: TGTGCCAGCAGAAATACAGGGGGCGCGAATCAGCCCCAGCATTTT. It encodes CASRNTGGANQPQHF. The chain combines TRBV6-1 with TRBJ1-5; 9 bases match TRBD1. The trim removed 6 bases at V and 4 bases at J, leaving 7 bases unmatched. The CDR3 extends over 15 amino acids. Germline assignment: CDR1 MNHNS and CDR2 SASEGT.

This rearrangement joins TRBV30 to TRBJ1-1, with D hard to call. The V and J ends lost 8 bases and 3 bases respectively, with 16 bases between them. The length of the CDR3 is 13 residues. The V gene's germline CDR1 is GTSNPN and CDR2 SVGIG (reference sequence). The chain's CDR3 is CARLNRDYTEAFF. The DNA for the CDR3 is TGTGCCCGCTTGAACAGAGATTACACTGAAGCTTTCTTT.

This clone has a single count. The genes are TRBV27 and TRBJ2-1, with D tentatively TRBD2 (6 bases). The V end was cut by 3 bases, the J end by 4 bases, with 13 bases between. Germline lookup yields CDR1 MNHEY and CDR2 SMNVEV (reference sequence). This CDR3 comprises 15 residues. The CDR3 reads CASSLDYRTYNEQFF. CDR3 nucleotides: TGTGCCAGCAGTTTGGACTACCGTACGTACAATGAGCAGTTCTTC.

DNA of the CDR3: TGTGCCAGCAGCCCCATAGCGGGAGAGTCCTACGAGCAGTACTTC. Translated: CASSPIAGESYEQYF. The rearrangement links TRBV11-2 to TRBJ2-7, with 9 bases identical to TRBD2. This CDR3 is 15 amino acids long. Germline assignment: CDR1 SGHAT and CDR2 FQNNGV. V was pared by 5 bases and J by 1 base, with 6 bases of the junction left unmatched.

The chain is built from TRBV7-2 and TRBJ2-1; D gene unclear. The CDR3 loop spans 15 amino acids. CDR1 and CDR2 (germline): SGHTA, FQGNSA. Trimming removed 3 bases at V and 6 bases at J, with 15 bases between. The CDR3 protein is CASSFRLVRGNEQFF. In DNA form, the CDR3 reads TGTGCCAGCAGCTTCCGTCTGGTCCGTGGCAATGAGCAGTTCTTC.

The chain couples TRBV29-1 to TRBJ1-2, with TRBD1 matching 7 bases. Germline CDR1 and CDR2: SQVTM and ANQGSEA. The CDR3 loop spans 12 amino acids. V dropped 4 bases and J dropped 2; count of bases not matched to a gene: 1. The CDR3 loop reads CSVVGGNYGYTF. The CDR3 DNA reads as TGCAGCGTTGTAGGGGGCAACTATGGCTACACCTTC. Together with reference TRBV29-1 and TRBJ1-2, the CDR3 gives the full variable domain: SAVISQKPSRDICQRGTSLTIQCQVDSQVTMMFWYRQQPGQSLTLIATANQGSEATYESGFVIDKFPISRPNLTFSTLTVSNMSPEDSSIYLCSVVGGNYGYTFGSGTRLTVV.

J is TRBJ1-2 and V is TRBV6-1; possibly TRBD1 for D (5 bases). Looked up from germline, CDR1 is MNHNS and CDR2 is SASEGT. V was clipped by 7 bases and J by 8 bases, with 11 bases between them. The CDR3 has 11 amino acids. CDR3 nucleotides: TGTGCCAGCATGACAGCACTCGGCTACACCTTC. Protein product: CASMTALGYTF.

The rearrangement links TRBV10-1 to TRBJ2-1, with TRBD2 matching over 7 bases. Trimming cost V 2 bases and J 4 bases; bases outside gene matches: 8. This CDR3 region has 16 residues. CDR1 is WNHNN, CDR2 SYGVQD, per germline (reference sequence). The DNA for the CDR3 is TGCGCCAGCAGTGAGGGGGGGGAAAAGGGATACAATGAGCAGTTCTTC. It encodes CASSEGGEKGYNEQFF.

DNA of the CDR3: TGTGCCAGCAGACGTACTAGCGGGAGTCCGACCGGGGAGCTGTTTTTT. As protein: CASRRTSGSPTGELFF. This chain connects TRBV27 to TRBJ2-2; 11 bases line up with TRBD2. Trimming at V came to 6 bases and at J to 5 bases, leaving 8 bases not matched to a gene. Germline CDR1 and CDR2: MNHEY and SMNVEV (reference sequence). This CDR3 has 16 residues.